A selection of T cell receptor beta chains follows, all from one sample in a study of blood T cells in healthy people across ages. TCRdb fed the 5' RACE reads into MiXCR, producing one record per CDR3 protein. The profile covers approximately 600,000 distinct CDR3 sequences, with about 54% appearing a single time and 30% to 45% taken by the ten largest. What was sequenced was blood. Every receptor here comes from a man aged 60 to 75 in good health. The CDR3 runs from the conserved cysteine through the conserved F or W.

J gene: TRBJ1-6
V gene: TRBV20-1
CDR3 protein: CSAKQGYNSPLHF

J gene: TRBJ2-1
V gene: TRBV10-3
CDR3 protein: CATWDFTYDEQFF

J gene: TRBJ2-1
V gene: TRBV4-2
CDR3 protein: CASSQDAREGEQFF

J gene: TRBJ2-5
V gene: TRBV20-1
CDR3 protein: CSARYPAGGNEQYF

J gene: TRBJ2-1
V gene: TRBV6-2/TRBV6-3
CDR3 protein: CASSQLGLAKDEQFF

J gene: TRBJ2-6
V gene: TRBV6-5
CDR3 protein: CASSYRGRWGSGANVLTF

J gene: TRBJ2-3
V gene: TRBV4-1
CDR3 protein: CASSQDLGGAPSTDTQYF

J gene: TRBJ2-1
V gene: TRBV7-6
CDR3 protein: CASSWPRQGNEQFF

J gene: TRBJ2-5
V gene: TRBV6-1
CDR3 protein: CASRASRQGAGETQYF

J gene: TRBJ2-5
V gene: TRBV29-1
CDR3 protein: CSVAGSLGETQYF

J gene: TRBJ2-3
V gene: TRBV20-1
CDR3 protein: CSARVAGVTDTQYF

J gene: TRBJ2-1
V gene: TRBV5-1
CDR3 protein: CASSFDRTPYNEQFF

J gene: TRBJ1-4
V gene: TRBV2
CDR3 protein: CASRQWTEYEKLFF

J gene: TRBJ1-1
V gene: TRBV10-3
CDR3 protein: CAISESKGMDTEAFF

J gene: TRBJ1-2
V gene: TRBV10-3
CDR3 protein: CAISDDRGYGYTF

J gene: TRBJ2-5
V gene: TRBV12-3/TRBV12-4
CDR3 protein: CASRNKGRETQYF

J gene: TRBJ2-3
V gene: TRBV2
CDR3 protein: CASSELDTQYF

J gene: TRBJ2-1
V gene: TRBV5-1
CDR3 protein: CASSMDGGYNEQFF

J gene: -
V gene: TRBV4-2
CDR3 protein: CASSQGRGTYEQYF

J gene: TRBJ2-2
V gene: TRBV5-1
CDR3 protein: CASSRGQGADTGELFF

J gene: TRBJ2-3
V gene: TRBV7-9
CDR3 protein: CASSSTAGGVTDTQYF

J gene: TRBJ2-5
V gene: TRBV20-1
CDR3 protein: CSASKTSGGLKETQYF

J gene: TRBJ2-7
V gene: TRBV7-2
CDR3 protein: CASSFLRGPYEQYF

J gene: TRBJ2-5
V gene: TRBV2
CDR3 protein: CASSELGLETQYF

J gene: TRBJ2-5
V gene: TRBV20-1
CDR3 protein: CSARDGGGEETQYF

J gene: TRBJ2-6
V gene: TRBV20-1
CDR3 protein: CSAPTGGFGANVLTF

J gene: -
V gene: TRBV28
CDR3 protein: CASTIAGGDHNEQYF

J gene: TRBJ2-7
V gene: TRBV6-5
CDR3 protein: CASILRREQYF

J gene: TRBJ2-7
V gene: TRBV9
CDR3 protein: CASSVVGGRADEQYF

J gene: TRBJ1-5
V gene: TRBV6-4
CDR3 protein: CASSAPGQGFRQPQHF

J gene: TRBJ1-2
V gene: TRBV6-6
CDR3 protein: CASSGTDVYGYTF

J gene: TRBJ2-5
V gene: TRBV2
CDR3 protein: CASRSGQETQYF

J gene: TRBJ2-1
V gene: TRBV11-2
CDR3 protein: CASSLSGENEQFF

J gene: TRBJ2-6
V gene: TRBV2
CDR3 protein: CASGLGDRGSGANVLTF

J gene: TRBJ2-7
V gene: TRBV2
CDR3 protein: CASSAVRGALREQYF

J gene: TRBJ2-7
V gene: TRBV20-1
CDR3 protein: CSARNLAGGRSYEQYF

J gene: TRBJ2-5
V gene: TRBV2
CDR3 protein: CASSNRGRQETQYF

J gene: TRBJ2-3
V gene: TRBV20-1
CDR3 protein: CSARVGARNTDTQYF

J gene: TRBJ2-3
V gene: TRBV28
CDR3 protein: CASSLWGGGRTDTQYF